This T cell receptor (beta chain) was captured in a study of memory CD4+ T cells and cytomegalovirus serostatus. Study-wide context: Of the healthy Belgian adults, fewer than 10 were CMV seropositive and about 24 seronegative.

The sort gate was single viable CD3+CD4+CD8-CD45RO+ cells for memory CD4+ T cells. Positive selection with CD4 microbeads enriched total CD4+ T cells. V lost 3 bases to trimming and J lost 2 bases, with 9 bases between them. CDR3 length: 14 amino acids. Germline assignment: CDR1 MDHEN and CDR2 SYDVKM. Methods used by the authors: Out-of-frame sequences were removed, leaving 2,204,828 distinct TCRbeta sequences. Method: immunoSEQ multiplex PCR; TCRdb's copy keeps in-frame clones and lacks some. V and J calls and clone size are as listed in that table; D and trimming were resolved from the DNA. Here the sample spans 50,000 to 60,000 clones, approximately 80% being singletons. This clone was seen only once.

Material for sequencing was memory CD4+ T cells from blood. The source is an adult in good health and CMV-seropositive. The chain has TRBV28 and TRBJ2-3; D is undetermined. The CDR3 region is CASSFGSYTDTQYF. In DNA form, the CDR3 reads TGTGCCAGCAGTTTTGGGTCGTACACAGATACGCAGTATTTT.